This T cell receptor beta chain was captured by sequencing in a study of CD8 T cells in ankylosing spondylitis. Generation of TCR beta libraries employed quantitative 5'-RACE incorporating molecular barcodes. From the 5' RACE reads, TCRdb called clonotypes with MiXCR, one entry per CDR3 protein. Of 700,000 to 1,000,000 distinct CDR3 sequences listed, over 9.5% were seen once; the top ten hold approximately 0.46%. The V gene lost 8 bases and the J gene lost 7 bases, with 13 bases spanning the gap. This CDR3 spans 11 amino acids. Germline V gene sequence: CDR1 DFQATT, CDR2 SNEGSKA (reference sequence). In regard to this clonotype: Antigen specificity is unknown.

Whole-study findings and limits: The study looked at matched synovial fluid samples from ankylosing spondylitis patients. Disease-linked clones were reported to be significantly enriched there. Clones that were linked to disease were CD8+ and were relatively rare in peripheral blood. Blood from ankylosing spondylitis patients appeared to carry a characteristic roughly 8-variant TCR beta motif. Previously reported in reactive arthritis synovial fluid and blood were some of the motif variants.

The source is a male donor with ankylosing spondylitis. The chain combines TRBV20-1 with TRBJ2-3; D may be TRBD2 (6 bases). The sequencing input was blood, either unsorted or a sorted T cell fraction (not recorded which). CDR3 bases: TGCAGTAGACTAGTTCGGCATACGCAGTATTTT. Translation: CSRLVRHTQYF.